Listed below are T cell receptor beta chains from one sample, sequenced in a study of OX40 agonist ivuxolimab in advanced cancers. Assay: immunoSEQ multiplex PCR; the TCRdb copy retains only in-frame clones and omits some. The data hold roughly 20,000 clones, with 84% observed a single time. The source material was CD4+ or CD8+ T cells sorted from blood, sampled in a trial of the OX40 agonist ivuxolimab. The receptors derive from an adult with an advanced solid tumor such as melanoma, head and neck, liver or kidney cancer. CDR3s include the opening cysteine and the closing phenylalanine or tryptophan. The D gene is left open where the match is weak. Size tells how often a clone was seen (once, few, many) or the class of an expanded clone, and some rows leave it out.

few	TRBJ1-4	NA	TRBV2	CASSGSRTATNEKLFF	TGTGCCAGCAGTGGCTCAAGAACAGCAACTAATGAAAAACTGTTTTTT
NA	TRBJ2-1	TRBD2	TRBV4-2	CASSQGLASYNEQFF	TGTGCCAGCAGCCAGGGACTAGCCTCCTACAATGAGCAGTTCTTC
NA	TRBJ2-1	NA	TRBV6-1	CASSINWGDNEQFF	TGTGCCAGCAGCATAAACTGGGGGGACAATGAGCAGTTCTTC
NA	TRBJ2-1	TRBD2	TRBV4-1	CASSRAGVENEQFF	TGCGCCAGCAGCCGAGCGGGAGTTGAGAATGAGCAGTTCTTC
NA	TRBJ1-6	NA	TRBV21-1	CASSKALGQALNSPLHF	TGTGCCAGCAGCAAAGCGCTAGGACAGGCCCTTAATTCACCCCTCCACTTT
NA	TRBJ1-3	TRBD1	TRBV6-5	CASSYGTGAAGNTIYF	TGTGCCAGCAGTTACGGGACAGGGGCTGCTGGAAACACCATATATTTT
once	TRBJ2-7	TRBD2	TRBV27	CASASGGEVVEQYF	TGTGCCAGCGCCAGCGGGGGCGAGGTCGTCGAGCAGTACTTC
NA	TRBJ1-3	NA	TRBV6-1	CASGDRRAGNTIYF	TGTGCCAGTGGAGACAGGCGGGCTGGAAACACCATATATTTT
NA	TRBJ1-5	NA	TRBV28	CASRLQRGSNQPQHF	TGTGCCAGCAGACTACAGCGAGGGAGCAATCAGCCCCAGCATTTT
few	TRBJ1-2	NA	TRBV28	CASSTLAGRSGYTF	TGTGCCAGCAGTACCCTGGCAGGCAGGAGTGGCTACACCTTC
NA	TRBJ2-2	NA	TRBV19	CASARVATGELFF	TGTGCCAGTGCCAGGGTCGCCACCGGGGAGCTGTTTTTT
NA	TRBJ1-6	NA	TRBV7-9	CASSLGDTMNSPLHF	TGTGCCAGCAGCTTAGGGGACACGATGAATTCACCCCTCCACTTT
NA	TRBJ1-4	NA	TRBV5-1	CASSLLGPTNEKLFF	TGCGCCAGCAGCTTGTTGGGTCCGACTAATGAAAAACTGTTTTTT
NA	TRBJ1-6	NA	TRBV10-3	CAIRSLDSYNSPLHF	TGTGCCATCAGGAGCCTTGATTCCTATAATTCACCCCTCCACTTT
NA	TRBJ2-3	TRBD2	TRBV10-2	CASSEGLAGGTDTQYF	TGCGCCAGCAGTGAGGGACTAGCGGGGGGAACAGATACGCAGTATTTT
NA	TRBJ2-7	NA	TRBV7-9	CASSQKTGTVSYEQYF	TGTGCCAGCAGCCAAAAAACCGGGACGGTCTCCTACGAGCAGTACTTC
NA	TRBJ2-7	NA	TRBV5-4	CASSLSAGAEEQYF	TGTGCCAGCAGCTTATCTGCTGGGGCTGAGGAGCAGTACTTC
NA	TRBJ1-1	NA	TRBV14	CASSVGNTEAFF	TGTGCCAGCAGTGTCGGGAACACTGAAGCTTTCTTT
once	TRBJ2-5	NA	TRBV5-1	CASIYAETQYF	TGCGCCAGCATCTACGCGGAAACCCAGTACTTC
NA	TRBJ1-1	NA	TRBV5-1	CASSPLGGRDTEAFF	TGCGCCAGCAGCCCACTGGGGGGCAGGGACACTGAAGCTTTCTTT
NA	TRBJ2-2	NA	TRBV30	CACLTARPGELFF	TGTGCCTGTCTAACTGCGAGACCCGGGGAGCTGTTTTTT
few	TRBJ2-7	NA	TRBV29-1	CSVDVGTYEQYF	TGCAGCGTTGACGTGGGAACTTACGAGCAGTACTTC
few	TRBJ1-1	NA	TRBV9	CASSAEGQWNTEAFF	TGTGCCAGCAGCGCGGAAGGACAGTGGAACACTGAAGCTTTCTTT